One and the same sample provided the 25 T cell receptor beta chains below, sequenced in a study of T-cell reconstitution after alpha-beta-depleted transplantation in children (dated by TCRdb to the mid-2010s). In light of the paper, this sample's treatment or condition label describes: allogeneic hematopoietic cell transplantation with graft depleted of TCRalphabeta T cells and CD19 B cells. To prepare the library, PCR was applied. Sequencing was performed on an Illumina HiSeq 2500. TCR libraries were prepared with molecular barcoding, using unique molecular identifiers to normalize TCRbeta repertoire quantification. TCRdb redid the processing of the public reads, applying fastp at Q25 and MiXCR, and retained in-frame beta chains. Rows with a matching CDR3 protein are joined into one entry that keeps the most common DNA and genes. The sample contains some 150,000 distinct CDR3 sequences, around 8.5% of them found a single time. The biggest ten clones account for around 18% of the sample.

The sequencing here drew on PBMCs, mostly from graft donor cells, taken 180 days after TCRalphabeta/CD19-depleted stem cell transplant. All receptors come from a female patient between 2 and 10 years old who had a stem cell transplant for congenital amegakaryocytic thrombocytopenia, so the T cells may come from the graft donor.

V gene TRBV14 combines with J gene TRBJ1-6, with D uncertain. Germline values: CDR1 SGHDN, CDR2 FVKESK. The V gene lost 1 base and the J gene lost 3 bases, with 7 bases spanning the gap. The CDR3 loop spans 15 amino acids. The CDR3 nucleotides read TGTGCCAGCAGCCAAGGGCCGCTCTATAATTCACCCCTCCACTTT. Protein: CASSQGPLYNSPLHF.

This clonotype was seen a handful of times. The V gene is TRBV20-1, the J gene TRBJ2-3, with 9 bases fitting TRBD2. Trimming cost V 1 base and J 5 bases; bases outside gene matches: 4. Germline CDR1 is DFQATT and CDR2 is SNEGSKA (reference sequence). The CDR3 is 14 amino acids. CDR3 in DNA: TGCAGTGCTAGAGTGGCGGGGGGGCGAGATACGCAGTATTTT. Translating gives CSARVAGGRDTQYF.

This clonotype came up many times. The chain is built from TRBV4-2 and TRBJ2-1, with D perhaps matching TRBD2 (5 bases). CDR1 is LGHNA and CDR2 is YNFKEQ in the germline V gene. This CDR3 has 13 residues. Trimming pared 6 bases from V and 3 bases from J, leaving 9 bases between. CDR3 residues: CASSRGSYNEQFF. The CDR3 DNA sequence: TGTGCCAGCAGTCGGGGTAGCTACAATGAGCAGTTCTTC.

This clonotype was seen repeatedly, ten times or more. This rearrangement joins TRBV10-3 to TRBJ2-1; the match to TRBD2 covers 7 bases. This CDR3 spans 15 amino acids. Trimming removed 2 bases from V and 8 bases from J; junction bases left unmatched: 9. Germline V gene lookup returns CDR1 ENHRY and CDR2 SYGVKD. CDR3 bases: TGTGCCATCAGTGAGGGGGGAGGACTAGGTGATGAGCAGTTCTTC. It yields the protein CAISEGGGLGDEQFF.

The J gene is TRBJ2-3, the V gene TRBV27, with unresolved D. V was shortened by 0 bases and J by 5 bases, with 18 bases between the two germline ends. CDR3 length equals 17 residues. The V gene's germline CDR1 is MNHEY and CDR2 SMNVEV (reference sequence). The CDR3 DNA reads as TGTGCCAGCAGTTTATCGCTCGAGTGGGGAATGAAAGATACGCAGTATTTT. Translating gives CASSLSLEWGMKDTQYF.

V and J are TRBV5-4 and TRBJ2-7; D remains unclear. The CDR3 runs to 13 residues. CDR1 and CDR2 (germline): SGHNT, YYREEE (reference sequence). The ends were cut back, 4 bases at V and 4 bases at J, with 12 bases in the middle. CDR3 protein: CASSLESMYEQYF. CDR3 sequence (DNA): TGTGCCAGCAGCCTCGAGAGCATGTACGAGCAGTACTTC.

At least ten counts were recorded for this clonotype. The chain recombines TRBV4-1 with TRBJ2-7, with unresolved D. The CDR3 is made up of 13 amino acids. CDR1 is MGHRA, CDR2 YSYEKL, per germline. With 1 base removed from V and 6 bases from J, the gap between germline ends came to 10 bases. The CDR3 DNA sequence: TGCGCCAGCAGCCAAGGAGGACGGGCCGAGCAGTACTTC. The encoded protein is CASSQGGRAEQYF.

Ten or more counts support this clonotype. The chain recombines TRBV10-3 with TRBJ2-3; maybe TRBD2 (6 bases). Germline CDR1 ENHRY, CDR2 SYGVKD. The V gene lost 7 bases and the J gene lost 2 bases, with 10 bases spanning the gap. CDR3 length: 13 amino acids. The CDR3 nucleotides read TGTGCCATCACCGTAGCGGCCACAGATACGCAGTATTTT. It translates to CAITVAATDTQYF.

This clonotype was seen at least ten times. The chain links TRBV12-3 or TRBV12-4 to TRBJ2-1; D is undetermined. The V end was cut by 6 bases, the J end by 5 bases, with 8 bases between. The CDR3 sequence is 12 residues long. For the CDR3, the DNA is TGTGCCAGCAGCCCCTTGGACAATGAGCAGTTCTTC. Its translation is CASSPLDNEQFF.

J is TRBJ1-6 and V is TRBV27; D is unresolved. Trimming took off 0 bases at V and 4 bases at J, with 16 bases between the two ends. This CDR3 has 18 amino acids. The germline V gene has CDR1 MNHEY and CDR2 SMNVEV (reference sequence). CDR3 loop: CASSLSKGRVGYNSPLHF. Written as DNA, the CDR3 is TGTGCCAGCAGTTTATCGAAGGGCCGGGTGGGATATAATTCACCCCTCCACTTT.

This sequence joins TRBV5-1 and TRBJ2-2, with 10 bases that match TRBD2. Looked up from germline, CDR1 is SGHRS and CDR2 is YFSETQ. J was trimmed by 6 bases and V by 0 bases; bases with no gene match: 8. CDR3 length equals 17 residues. The CDR3 sequence: CASSLDIAGGSPGELFF. As DNA, the CDR3 is TGCGCCAGCAGCTTGGATATAGCGGGAGGATCCCCCGGGGAGCTGTTTTTT.

This clonotype was counted ten times or more. V and J are TRBV5-5 and TRBJ2-1; D not certain. From germline, CDR1 is SGHKS and CDR2 YYEKEE (reference sequence). The CDR3 covers 14 residues. V was clipped by 4 bases and J by 5 bases, with 13 bases between them. The CDR3 DNA is TGTGCCAGCAGCCGCCCTGGGTCACACAATGAGCAGTTCTTC. Amino acids: CASSRPGSHNEQFF.

This clonotype was counted at least ten times. V gene TRBV6-2 or TRBV6-3 combines with J gene TRBJ1-1; 9 positions match TRBD1. From germline, CDR1 is MNHEY and CDR2 SVGEGT. The V segment lost 7 bases and the J segment 1 base; nucleotides outside the gene matches: 7. The CDR3 is 15 residues long. The CDR3 reads CASNKAGQGNTEAFF. CDR3 sequence (DNA): TGTGCCAGCAATAAAGCGGGACAGGGGAACACTGAAGCTTTCTTT.

This clonotype has a count of ten or more. V gene TRBV4-1 combines with J gene TRBJ1-2; D unclear. V was cut by 1 base and J by 0 bases, with 6 bases left in between. Germline V CDR1 and CDR2: MGHRA, YSYEKL. The CDR3 has 14 amino acids. The CDR3 spells CASSQGLTNYGYTF. The CDR3 DNA reads TGCGCCAGCAGCCAAGGTTTGACTAACTATGGCTACACCTTC.

In this sample, this clonotype turned up a few times. The genes are TRBV4-3 and TRBJ1-2; D is ambiguous. The CDR3 is 13 amino acids. The germline CDR1 and CDR2 sequences are LGHNA and YSLEER. V was pared by 0 bases and J by 7 bases, with 9 bases between. DNA for the CDR3: TGCGCCAGCAGCCAAGATCCGGGTTTTGGCTACACCTTC. The encoded protein is CASSQDPGFGYTF.

The rearrangement joins TRBV7-8 to TRBJ2-2; D is perhaps TRBD2 (6 bases). Trimming stripped 2 bases from V and 0 bases from J, with 22 bases between. This CDR3 spans 20 amino acids. The germline V gene encodes CDR1 SGHVS and CDR2 FQNEAQ. CDR3 sequence: CASSLKRLKGGSANTGELFF. CDR3 in DNA: TGTGCCAGCAGCTTAAAGCGGTTAAAGGGAGGAAGTGCGAACACCGGGGAGCTGTTTTTT. The complete variable domain, with remaining parts taken from reference TRBV7-8 and TRBJ2-2, reads GAGVSQSPRYKVAKRGQDVALRCDPISGHVSLFWYQQALGQGPEFLTYFQNEAQLDKSGLPSDRFFAERPEGSVSTLKIQRTQQEDSAVYLCASSLKRLKGGSANTGELFFGEGSRLTVL.

This clonotype turned up a few times. The chain links TRBV5-1 to TRBJ2-3, with TRBD2 identical over 9 bases. The CDR3 is made up of 16 amino acids. The junction had 5 bases not matched to a gene; V was cut back by 0 bases and J by 3 bases. Germline CDR1 reads SGHRS; CDR2 reads YFSETQ. CDR3 residues: CASSLEASGTTDTQYF. The CDR3 DNA reads TGCGCCAGCAGCTTGGAGGCTAGCGGGACGACAGATACGCAGTATTTT.

The table lists this clonotype with many counts. The chain recombines TRBV20-1 with TRBJ1-4, with D hard to call. The length of the CDR3 is 16 residues. V gave up 6 bases and J gave up 0 bases, with 17 bases separating them. Germline V gene lookup returns CDR1 DFQATT and CDR2 SNEGSKA (reference sequence). CDR3 amino acids: CSASFSQMPTNEKLFF. Here the CDR3 DNA reads TGCAGTGCGTCGTTTAGTCAAATGCCAACTAATGAAAAACTGTTTTTT.

This clonotype was detected many times. The CDR3 loop is CASSESIGDTQYF. Here the CDR3 DNA reads TGCGCCAGCAGTGAGTCAATAGGGGATACGCAGTATTTT. V usage is TRBV10-1 and J usage is TRBJ2-3, with D hard to call. Between the trimmed V and J ends, which lost 0 bases and 6 bases, there was a span of 7 bases. CDR3 length: 13 residues. Per germline, CDR1 WNHNN and CDR2 SYGVQD (reference sequence).

This clonotype has at least ten counts. DNA for the CDR3: TGCAGTGCTAGGTGGGATACCGCCACCATATATTTT. Translated, it gives CSARWDTATIYF. V gene TRBV20-1 combines with J gene TRBJ1-3; D is unclear. V gave up 3 bases and J gave up 9 bases, with 12 bases separating them. Germline values: CDR1 DFQATT, CDR2 SNEGSKA (reference sequence). The CDR3 is 12 residues long.

V and J are TRBV20-1 and TRBJ2-3, with 10 bases matching TRBD2. The CDR3 spans 18 residues. J was trimmed by 2 bases and V by 3 bases; bases with no gene match: 14. The V gene's germline CDR1 is DFQATT and CDR2 SNEGSKA (reference sequence). As DNA, the CDR3 is TGCAGTGCTAGTGGGTCGATAGGACTAGCGGTAATCACAGATACGCAGTATTTT. Protein product: CSASGSIGLAVITDTQYF.

This clonotype was observed at least ten times. The CDR3 coding sequence is TGTGCCAGCAGAGGGCAGGGAAACAATGAGCAGTTCTTC. Amino acid sequence: CASRGQGNNEQFF. V and J are TRBV28 and TRBJ2-1; the D gene is possibly TRBD1 (5 bases). This CDR3 region has 13 residues. Trimming removed 6 bases from V and 5 bases from J, with 11 bases in between. The germline V gene encodes CDR1 MDHEN and CDR2 SYDVKM.

The chain employs TRBV29-1 and TRBJ2-2; D is unresolved. The CDR3 spans 12 residues. Trimming took 4 bases from V and 7 from J, leaving 10 bases between them. Per germline, CDR1 SQVTM and CDR2 ANQGSEA. The DNA for the CDR3 is TGCAGCGTTGTGATATCAATCGGGGAGCTGTTTTTT. It codes for CSVVISIGELFF.

In this sample, this clonotype turned up a few times. The chain recombines TRBV7-8 with TRBJ2-1, with D perhaps TRBD2 (6 bases). Germline-derived CDR1 and CDR2 are SGHVS and FQNEAQ. The CDR3 runs 13 residues. Trimming cost V 5 bases and J 6 bases, with 11 bases left between them. Here the CDR3 reads CASSPGLLNEQFF. DNA for the CDR3: TGTGCCAGCAGCCCCGGACTACTCAATGAGCAGTTCTTC.

This clonotype was observed at least ten times. The rearrangement uses TRBV4-2 and TRBJ2-5; TRBD2 matches at 10 bases. V trimming: 1 base; J trimming: 2 bases; junction bases outside the gene matches: 4. The CDR3 has 16 amino acids. Per the germline V gene, CDR1 is LGHNA and CDR2 is YNFKEQ. The chain's CDR3 is CASSQGSSGSQETQYF. As DNA, the CDR3 is TGTGCCAGCAGCCAAGGATCTAGCGGGAGTCAAGAGACCCAGTACTTC.